This is a list of T cell receptor beta chains from one sample in a study of blood T cell repertoires in COVID-19. Data came from immunoSEQ multiplex PCR; TCRdb stores just in-frame clones and leaves some out. The sample contains about 300,000 clones, roughly 85% of which appear only once. Material for sequencing was PBMCs or T cells enriched from blood (not recorded which). These receptors originate from a woman aged 25-40 years who had recovered from COVID-19. Both conserved end residues are part of each CDR3. Clone size is given for some rows only: seen once, a few or many times, or a class if the clone is expanded.

>NA|TRBJ1-3|TRBV4-3
CASSQAVLSGNTIYF
>NA|TRBJ2-7|TRBV9
CASSLTGFNEQYF
>NA|TRBJ1-2|TRBV19
CASTGSKYGYTF
>NA|TRBJ1-1|TRBV27
CASSLRAGQNTEAFF
>once|TRBJ1-1|TRBV15
CATSRESYEAFF
>NA|TRBJ1-4|TRBV4-1
CASSQPTRSQGKLFF
>NA|TRBJ2-7|TRBV9
CASSPGTSGAAYEQYF
>NA|TRBJ1-4|TRBV19
CASDDRGNEKLFF
>NA|TRBJ1-4|TRBV11-2
CASSSSGYHSEKLFF
>NA|TRBJ1-2|TRBV6-4
CASSSTGGAGGYTF
>NA|TRBJ1-1|TRBV7-8
CASSFRGHLNTEAFF
>NA|TRBJ1-2|TRBV2
CARTGGSYGYTF
>NA|TRBJ1-3|TRBV29-1
CSVLERAGNTIYF
>NA|TRBJ2-7|TRBV6-5
CAGRRQDSYEQYF
>once|TRBJ1-1|TRBV2
CASSDPQGEAFF
>NA|TRBJ1-5|TRBV30
CAWSVRGQGARSNQPQHF
>NA|TRBJ2-7|TRBV19
CASSRGKNSYEQYF
>NA|TRBJ1-2|TRBV6-5
CASSYPGQGARYTF
>few|TRBJ1-2|TRBV5-1
CASSLTIKQGSGYGYTF
>NA|TRBJ2-7|TRBV6-5
CASSLASYEQYF
>few|TRBJ1-4|TRBV5-1
CASSLGQTNEKLFF
>NA|TRBJ1-6|TRBV6-5
CASSYSGTGIGPLHF
>NA|TRBJ2-5|TRBV7-8
CASSRSGGQETQYF
>NA|TRBJ1-4|TRBV11-2
CASSIRAANEKLFF
>NA|TRBJ1-5|TRBV6-5
CATRDRSRQPQHF
>NA|TRBJ1-2|TRBV30
CAWIGTAYGYTF
>once|TRBJ1-2|TRBV11-2
CASSRMPGQGGGYTF
>NA|TRBJ1-4|TRBV5-1
CASSWQGGEKLFF
>NA|TRBJ1-1|TRBV9
CASSVSENTEAFF
>NA|TRBJ1-4|TRBV11-2
CASSQGLSNEKLFF
>NA|TRBJ1-1|TRBV9
CASSEGQLNTEAFF
>NA|TRBJ1-5|TRBV10-3
CAISGDRDNQPQHF